This T cell receptor (beta chain) was obtained from a study of T cell responses to AZD1222 COVID-19 vaccine. Across the study: Pooling covered second doses at about 4 or about 12 weeks. Study findings and constraints: At 160-218 and 743-854, vaccine-associated CD4 TCRs were dominant, and they spanned spike. Seropositive at baseline were only 5 or 6 AZD1222 recipients.

Comment on this clone: Its target is not known.

Germline V lookup: CDR1 SGHDN, CDR2 FVKESK. V was trimmed by 4 bases and J by 9 bases, leaving 10 bases between them. The CDR3 is made up of 13 amino acids. Profiled with immunoSEQ multiplex PCR; TCRdb holds only in-frame clones, not every one. The table lists some 90,000 clones, 70% to 90% of them singletons. The V gene is TRBV14, the J gene TRBJ1-6, with D hard to call. The sequenced sample was peripheral blood, obtained on day 0 of AZD1222 vaccination. The source of this sequence is an adult in good health. CDR3 coding DNA: TGTGCCAGCAGCCGGGGAGGTATTTCACCCCTCCACTTT. Translating it yields CASSRGGISPLHF.